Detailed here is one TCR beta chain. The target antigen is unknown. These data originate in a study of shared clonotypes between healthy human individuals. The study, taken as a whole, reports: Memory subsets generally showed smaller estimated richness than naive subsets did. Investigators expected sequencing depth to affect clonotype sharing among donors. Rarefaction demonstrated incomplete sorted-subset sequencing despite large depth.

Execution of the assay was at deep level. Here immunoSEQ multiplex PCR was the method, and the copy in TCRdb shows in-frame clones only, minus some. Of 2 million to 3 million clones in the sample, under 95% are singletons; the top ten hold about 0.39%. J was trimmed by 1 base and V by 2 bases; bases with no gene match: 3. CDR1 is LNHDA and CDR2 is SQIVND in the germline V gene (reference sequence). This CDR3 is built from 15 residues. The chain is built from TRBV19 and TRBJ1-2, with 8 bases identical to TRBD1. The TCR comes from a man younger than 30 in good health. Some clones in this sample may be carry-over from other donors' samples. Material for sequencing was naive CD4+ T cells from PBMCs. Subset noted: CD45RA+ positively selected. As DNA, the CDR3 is TGTGCCAGTAGTATATCCAGGGGGCTTAACTATGGCTACACCTTC. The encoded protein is CASSISRGLNYGYTF.